The next 20 T cell receptor beta chains were all read from a single sample in a study of OX40 agonist ivuxolimab in advanced cancers. Data came from immunoSEQ multiplex PCR; TCRdb stores just in-frame clones and leaves some out. The profile shows under 150,000 clones, 75% to 95% of them singletons. Here the sequenced sample was CD4+ or CD8+ T cells sorted from blood, taken in a trial of the OX40 agonist ivuxolimab. The receptors were sampled from an adult with an advanced solid tumor such as melanoma, head and neck, liver or kidney cancer.

The chain links TRBV7-9 to TRBJ2-1; possibly TRBD1 for D (6 bases). Germline V gives CDR1 SEHNR, CDR2 FQNEAQ (reference sequence). V dropped 0 bases and J dropped 7 bases, with 25 bases sitting between them. The CDR3 totals 19 residues. The CDR3 spells CASSLATWGPGSPENEQFF. CDR3 DNA sequence: TGTGCCAGCAGCTTAGCTACGTGGGGGCCCGGGTCCCCAGAGAATGAGCAGTTCTTC.

The count of this clone is one. The chain has TRBV5-4 and TRBJ1-1, with D unclear. The CDR3 totals 15 residues. Germline V gene data show CDR1 as SGHNT and CDR2 as YYREEE (reference sequence). Trimming took 5 bases from V and 1 from J, leaving 15 bases between them. DNA for the CDR3: TGTGCCAGCAGACACCAAGGGTTGGGGAACACTGAAGCTTTCTTT. Translated: CASRHQGLGNTEAFF.

The chain links TRBV7-9 to TRBJ2-7; D is unresolved. The germline V gene encodes CDR1 SEHNR and CDR2 FQNEAQ (reference sequence). The CDR3 has 14 amino acids. Between the trimmed V and J ends, which lost 0 bases and 3 bases, there was a span of 9 bases. In DNA form, the CDR3 reads TGTGCCAGCAGCTTAGCCTATCTGCGCTACGAGCAGTACTTC. Its protein product is CASSLAYLRYEQYF. Filled out from reference TRBV7-9 and TRBJ2-7, the complete variable domain reads DTGVSQNPRHKITKRGQNVTFRCDPISEHNRLYWYRQTLGQGPEFLTYFQNEAQLEKSRLLSDRFSAERPKGSFSTLEIQRTEQGDSAMYLCASSLAYLRYEQYFGPGTRLTVT.

The J gene is TRBJ2-1, the V gene TRBV7-2; the match to TRBD1 covers 8 bases. Germline CDR1 and CDR2: SGHTA and FQGNSA. The J segment lost 6 bases and the V segment lost 5 bases, leaving 18 bases of the junction unmatched. CDR3 size: 18 residues. DNA for the CDR3: TGTGCCAGCAGCCTAGGCCGTGGACAGGGTAGAGGGGTCAATGAGCAGTTCTTC. Translation: CASSLGRGQGRGVNEQFF. Full variable domain (outside the CDR3, taken from reference TRBV7-2 and TRBJ2-1): GAGVSQSPSNKVTEKGKDVELRCDPISGHTALYWYRQSLGQGLEFLIYFQGNSAPDKSGLPSDRFSAERTGGSVSTLTIQRTQQEDSAVYLCASSLGRGQGRGVNEQFFGPGTRLTVL.

The gene calls are TRBV9 and TRBJ2-5, with D possibly being TRBD1 or TRBD2 (6 bases each). Germline CDR1 SGDLS, CDR2 YYNGEE. The CDR3 runs to 15 residues. V gave up 0 bases and J gave up 2 bases, with 11 bases separating them. CDR3 bases: TGTGCCAGCAGCGTAGGGAGGGGGAGACAAGAGACCCAGTACTTC. This encodes CASSVGRGRQETQYF.

The chain recombines TRBV19 with TRBJ1-2; unclear D gene. V shed 8 bases and J shed 2 bases, with 15 bases lying between them. Germline V gene sequence: CDR1 LNHDA, CDR2 SQIVND (reference sequence). This CDR3 is 14 amino acids long. The CDR3 reads CASLGSPLNYGYTF. As DNA, the CDR3 is TGTGCCAGTTTAGGTAGCCCCTTAAACTATGGCTACACCTTC.

This chain joins TRBV5-4 and TRBJ2-7; 14 bases agree with TRBD2. Germline CDR1 and CDR2: SGHNT and YYREEE (reference sequence). V shed 5 bases and J 2 bases; nucleotides not matched to a gene: 9. The CDR3 contains 17 residues. The CDR3 bases are TGTGCCAGCAGGCCGGGAGGGACTAGCGGGAGTCCCTACGAGCAGTACTTC. Translation gives CASRPGGTSGSPYEQYF.

The V gene is TRBV7-2, the J gene TRBJ1-1; D unclear. CDR3 length: 14 amino acids. Trimming shortened V by 5 bases and J by 0 bases, and 10 bases separated the two germline ends. Germline CDR1 SGHTA, CDR2 FQGNSA. CDR3 bases: TGTGCCAGCAGCCCCACTATGGTGAACACTGAAGCTTTCTTT. It translates to CASSPTMVNTEAFF.

The chain carries TRBV19 and TRBJ1-5, with D possibly TRBD1 on 6 matching bases. Trimming cost V 7 bases and J 6 bases, with 25 bases left between them. Looked up from germline, CDR1 is LNHDA and CDR2 is SQIVND (reference sequence). The CDR3 runs 17 residues. The CDR3 loop reads CASTDAGQTPPGQPQHF. The DNA of the CDR3 is TGTGCCAGTACCGACGCCGGACAGACGCCCCCCGGTCAGCCCCAGCATTTT.

V gene TRBV7-2 combines with J gene TRBJ2-1, with a weak D call TRBD1 (6 bases). V was trimmed by 1 base and J by 7 bases, leaving 11 bases between them. The CDR3 sequence is 14 residues long. The germline CDR1 and CDR2 sequences are SGHTA and FQGNSA. Here the CDR3 DNA reads TGTGCCAGCAGCTTAGTACAGGGTGGGAATGAGCAGTTCTTC. Translated, it gives CASSLVQGGNEQFF. Full variable domain (remainder filled in from reference TRBV7-2 and TRBJ2-1): GAGVSQSPSNKVTEKGKDVELRCDPISGHTALYWYRQSLGQGLEFLIYFQGNSAPDKSGLPSDRFSAERTGGSVSTLTIQRTQQEDSAVYLCASSLVQGGNEQFFGPGTRLTVL.

This clone was seen a single time. This chain connects TRBV9 to TRBJ2-1; D is uncertain. Germline-derived CDR1 and CDR2 are SGDLS and YYNGEE. Trimming cost V 3 bases and J 9 bases, with 13 bases left between them. This CDR3 is 13 amino acids long. CDR3: CASSGEVGLEQFF. In nucleotides, the CDR3 is TGTGCCAGCAGCGGAGAGGTTGGGCTTGAGCAGTTCTTC. The full variable domain, in which reference TRBV9 and TRBJ2-1 provide the parts outside the CDR3, is DSGVTQTPKHLITATGQRVTLRCSPRSGDLSVYWYQQSLDQGLQFLIQYYNGEERAKGNILERFSAQQFPDLHSELNLSSLELGDSALYFCASSGEVGLEQFFGPGTRLTVL.

CDR3 residues: CASSYVGLAGDTQYF. CDR3 sequence (DNA): TGTGCCAGCAGTTACGTCGGGTTAGCGGGAGATACGCAGTATTTT. The gene calls are TRBV6-5 and TRBJ2-3, with TRBD2 matching over 7 bases. The CDR3 has 15 amino acids. The germline CDR1 and CDR2 sequences are MNHEY and SVGAGI. Unmatched junction bases numbered 7, after V lost 2 bases and J lost 5 bases.

The chain is built from TRBV5-1 and TRBJ1-1; possibly TRBD1 for D (6 bases). The V and J ends lost 2 bases and 0 bases respectively, with 11 bases between them. Germline CDR1 and CDR2: SGHRS and YFSETQ. The CDR3 is 15 residues long. CDR3 amino acids: CASSFPTGMNTEAFF. The CDR3 DNA reads as TGCGCCAGCAGCTTCCCCACAGGGATGAACACTGAAGCTTTCTTT.

V is TRBV6-5 and J is TRBJ2-7; D might be TRBD2 (6 bases). The CDR3 spans 13 residues. Germline V gene lookup returns CDR1 MNHEY and CDR2 SVGAGI. V was clipped by 7 bases and J by 3 bases, with 13 bases between them. This CDR3 reads CASTDSGVYEQYF. DNA of the CDR3: TGTGCCAGCACTGACTCGGGAGTCTACGAGCAGTACTTC.

The chain has TRBV21-1 and TRBJ1-4. TRBV21-1 is listed as a pseudogene. The CDR3 has 15 amino acids. The CDR3 region is CASSNGESADEKLFF. Here the CDR3 DNA reads TGTGCCAGCAGCAACGGTGAGAGCGCGGATGAAAAACTGTTTTTT.

The V gene is TRBV6-5, the J gene TRBJ1-2; D is uncertain. This CDR3 contains 12 residues. The germline V and J ends were trimmed by 6 bases and 3 bases, with 8 bases remaining between them. Per germline, CDR1 MNHEY and CDR2 SVGAGI. CDR3 protein: CASSSDDYGYTF. CDR3 nucleotides: TGTGCCAGCAGCTCAGACGACTATGGCTACACCTTC.

This clone was seen once. V is TRBV2 and J is TRBJ2-7, with TRBD2 matching 14 bases. Trimming cost V 5 bases and J 6 bases; bases outside gene matches: 3. Germline V gives CDR1 SNHLY, CDR2 FYNNEI. The CDR3 covers 14 residues. The CDR3 spells CASSRTSGRSEQYF. The CDR3 region has the DNA TGTGCCAGCAGTCGGACTAGCGGGAGGAGCGAGCAGTACTTC.

The V gene is TRBV7-2, the J gene TRBJ1-5; no definite D call. The CDR3 loop spans 14 amino acids. Germline V gives CDR1 SGHTA, CDR2 FQGNSA. Trimming took off 5 bases at V and 3 bases at J, with 11 bases between the two ends. The CDR3 bases are TGTGCCAGCAGCCCAGGCGTCAACAATCAGCCCCAGCATTTT. Translating gives CASSPGVNNQPQHF.

The chain carries TRBV19 and TRBJ1-1, with D uncertain. The germline CDR1 and CDR2 sequences are LNHDA and SQIVND (reference sequence). The CDR3 sequence is 14 residues long. The V end was cut by 3 bases, the J end by 0 bases, with 8 bases between. For the CDR3, the DNA is TGTGCCAGTAGTATTGGAAGGGTGAACACTGAAGCTTTCTTT. Translated, it gives CASSIGRVNTEAFF. Looking up the rest from reference TRBV19 and TRBJ1-1 gives the full variable domain: DGGITQSPKYLFRKEGQNVTLSCEQNLNHDAMYWYRQDPGQGLRLIYYSQIVNDFQKGDIAEGYSVSREKKESFPLTVTSAQKNPTAFYLCASSIGRVNTEAFFGQGTRLTVV.

This chain joins TRBV28 and TRBJ1-4; D ambiguous. This CDR3 has 15 residues. Germline CDR1 reads MDHEN; CDR2 reads SYDVKM. Deletions cut 6 bases from V and 1 base from J, with 12 bases between. CDR3 loop: CASRPNSGTNEKLFF. CDR3 in DNA: TGTGCCAGCAGACCCAACAGCGGAACTAATGAAAAACTGTTTTTT. Drawing the rest from reference TRBV28 and TRBJ1-4, the complete variable domain is DVKVTQSSRYLVKRTGEKVFLECVQDMDHENMFWYRQDPGLGLRLIYFSYDVKMKEKGDIPEGYSVSREKKERFSLILESASTNQTSMYLCASRPNSGTNEKLFFGSGTQLSVL.